The 13 T cell receptor beta chains below were found in one sample sequenced in a study of blood T cell repertoires in COVID-19. TCRdb's copy holds only in-frame clones and misses some; the assay was immunoSEQ multiplex PCR. This table holds around 92,000 clones, approximately 86% found once. Sequencing was done on a sample of peripheral blood. The receptors shown here come from a woman aged 60-75 years in a cohort sampled during active or convalescent COVID-19.

The chain employs TRBV5-6 and TRBJ1-4; TRBD1 aligns across 10 bases. J lost 6 bases, V lost 1 base, and 3 bases had no gene match. Germline V gene data show CDR1 as SGHDT and CDR2 as YYEEEE. The CDR3 length is 15 residues. The CDR3 region has the DNA TGTGCCAGCAGCTTGTATGGGACAGGGGATGAAAAACTGTTTTTT. Amino acid sequence: CASSLYGTGDEKLFF. Full variable domain (missing parts from reference TRBV5-6 and TRBJ1-4): DAGVTQSPTHLIKTRGQQVTLRCSPKSGHDTVSWYQQALGQGPQFIFQYYEEEERQRGNFPDRFSGHQFPNYSSELNVNALLLGDSALYLCASSLYGTGDEKLFFGSGTQLSVL.

The rearrangement uses TRBV11-2 and TRBJ1-2; TRBD1 might be the D (5 bases). V gave up 4 bases and J gave up 6 bases, with 9 bases separating them. There are 12 residues in the CDR3. Germline CDR1 SGHAT, CDR2 FQNNGV. CDR3 region: CASSSQGDGYTF. The DNA of the CDR3 is TGTGCCAGCAGCTCCCAGGGCGATGGCTACACCTTC.

This chain links TRBV5-1 with TRBJ2-1; 8 positions match TRBD2. This CDR3 contains 16 residues. The V gene's germline CDR1 is SGHRS and CDR2 YFSETQ. V shed 3 bases and J 5 bases; nucleotides not matched to a gene: 10. CDR3 DNA sequence: TGCGCCAGCAGCTGGGGAAGGCTAGCGGGCCACAATGAGCAGTTCTTC. It translates to CASSWGRLAGHNEQFF.

The V call is TRBV11-2, the J call TRBJ1-1, with no clear D. The ends were cut back, 2 bases at V and 0 bases at J, with 7 bases in the middle. The germline V gene encodes CDR1 SGHAT and CDR2 FQNNGV. This CDR3 comprises 14 residues. The CDR3 nucleotides are TGTGCCAGCAGCTTATCAGGCTTGAACACTGAAGCTTTCTTT. It specifies CASSLSGLNTEAFF.

The sample holds a few counts of this clone. The rearrangement uses TRBV30 and TRBJ2-5; 10 nucleotides match TRBD1. Trimming at V came to 2 bases and at J to 4 bases, leaving 7 bases not matched to a gene. The CDR3 is 15 amino acids. Germline loops: CDR1 GTSNPN, CDR2 SVGIG (reference sequence). The CDR3 nucleotides are TGTGCCTGGAGTACGTTCCGGGACAGGGGAGAGACCCAGTACTTC. This encodes CAWSTFRDRGETQYF.

The chain uses TRBV2 and TRBJ2-5, with TRBD2 identical over 10 bases. V shed 0 bases and J 5 bases; nucleotides not matched to a gene: 3. Germline assignment: CDR1 SNHLY and CDR2 FYNNEI. The length of the CDR3 is 15 residues. CDR3 sequence (DNA): TGTGCCAGCAGTGAAGCCAGCGGGAGGGGTGAGACCCAGTACTTC. It encodes CASSEASGRGETQYF.

This chain links TRBV29-1 with TRBJ1-1; D might be TRBD1 (5 bases). Trimming shortened V by 1 base and J by 5 bases, and 14 bases separated the two germline ends. CDR1 is SQVTM and CDR2 is ANQGSEA in the germline V gene. This CDR3 is built from 14 residues. The CDR3 sequence is CSVEVGGVGTEAFF. The DNA of the CDR3 is TGCAGCGTTGAAGTCGGGGGAGTAGGGACTGAAGCTTTCTTT.

The chain recombines TRBV18 with TRBJ1-6, with TRBD1 identical over 7 bases. This CDR3 has 17 amino acids. Germline CDR1 reads KGHSH; CDR2 reads LQKENI. V was pared by 4 bases and J by 0 bases, with 6 bases of the junction left unmatched. The CDR3 coding sequence is TGTGCCAGCTCACTGGGACAGACTAGCTCCTATAATTCACCCCTCCACTTT. It is translated as CASSLGQTSSYNSPLHF.

V is TRBV7-9 and J is TRBJ2-2; D not resolved. From germline, CDR1 is SEHNR and CDR2 FQNEAQ (reference sequence). The CDR3 length is 15 residues. The germline V and J ends were trimmed by 1 base and 1 base, with 7 bases remaining between them. The CDR3 DNA sequence: TGTGCCAGCAGCTTAGACGCCGGGAACACCGGGGAGCTGTTTTTT. Translation gives CASSLDAGNTGELFF.

The chain recombines TRBV7-2 with TRBJ2-1; TRBD2 matches 9 bases. The CDR3 runs to 17 residues. V was clipped by 1 base and J by 0 bases; unmatched bases: 4. Germline V gives CDR1 SGHTA, CDR2 FQGNSA. For the CDR3, the DNA is TGTGCCAGCAGCTTAGTGGCTAGCGGGGCCTCCTACAATGAGCAGTTCTTC. This gives the protein CASSLVASGASYNEQFF.

The gene calls are TRBV11-2 and TRBJ1-3, with 7 nucleotides matching TRBD1. The germline CDR1 and CDR2 sequences are SGHAT and FQNNGV. With V trimmed by 0 bases and J by 0 bases, 5 bases remained unmatched. This CDR3 region has 17 residues. CDR3 nucleotide sequence: TGTGCCAGCAGCTTAGAGCTAGGGGGCTTCTCTGGAAACACCATATATTTT. Amino acid sequence: CASSLELGGFSGNTIYF.

This clone was counted only a few times. This chain links TRBV10-3 with TRBJ2-6; TRBD1 aligns across 7 bases. V shed 3 bases, J shed 4 bases, and the junction held 3 bases outside the gene matches. The CDR3 is made up of 15 amino acids. The germline V gene has CDR1 ENHRY and CDR2 SYGVKD. This CDR3 reads CAISETGAGANVLTF. CDR3 DNA: TGTGCCATCAGTGAAACAGGGGCAGGGGCCAACGTCCTGACTTTC.

The CDR3 protein is CASKIAGFYNEQFF. In nucleotides, the CDR3 is TGTGCCAGCAAGATAGCGGGATTCTACAATGAGCAGTTCTTC. The genes are TRBV27 and TRBJ2-1; TRBD2 matches at 8 bases. The CDR3 length is 14 residues. Losses at the gene ends were 7 bases for V and 3 bases for J; bases not matched to a gene: 5. Germline CDR1 MNHEY, CDR2 SMNVEV (reference sequence).